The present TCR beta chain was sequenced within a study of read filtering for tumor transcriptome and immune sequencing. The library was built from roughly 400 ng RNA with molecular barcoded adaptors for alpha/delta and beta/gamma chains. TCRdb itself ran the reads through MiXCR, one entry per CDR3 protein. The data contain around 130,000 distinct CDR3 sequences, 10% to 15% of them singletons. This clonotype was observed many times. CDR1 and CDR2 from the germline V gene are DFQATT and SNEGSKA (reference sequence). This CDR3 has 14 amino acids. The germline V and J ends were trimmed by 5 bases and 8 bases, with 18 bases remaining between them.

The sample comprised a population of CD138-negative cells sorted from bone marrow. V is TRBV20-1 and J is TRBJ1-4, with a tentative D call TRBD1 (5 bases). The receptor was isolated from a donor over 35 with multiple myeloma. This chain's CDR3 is CSASGGGRQEKLFF. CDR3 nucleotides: TGCAGTGCTTCCGGGGGAGGTCGTCAGGAAAAACTGTTTTTT.